These 14 T cell receptor beta chains were all obtained from the same sample, sequenced in a study of cytomegalovirus exposure and HLA in healthy donors. Both 60 Vbeta primers and 13 Jbeta primers went into the PCR. The repertoire was sequenced with immunoSEQ multiplex PCR; TCRdb's copy has only in-frame clones and lacks some. The sample consists of 150,000 to 200,000 clones, around 81% of them appearing once. Sequences were obtained from PBMCs. The receptors were sampled from a woman aged 25 to 39 in good health and CMV-seronegative.

The sample holds one count of this clone. The rearrangement uses TRBV19 and TRBJ2-5; D gene unclear. Per germline, CDR1 LNHDA and CDR2 SQIVND (reference sequence). Between the trimmed V and J ends, which lost 6 bases and 1 base, there was a span of 6 bases. The CDR3 is 12 amino acids. The CDR3 DNA is TGTGCCAGTAGGGCAGGCCAAGAGACCCAGTACTTC. Its protein product is CASRAGQETQYF. The whole variable domain, remainder taken from reference TRBV19 and TRBJ2-5, is DGGITQSPKYLFRKEGQNVTLSCEQNLNHDAMYWYRQDPGQGLRLIYYSQIVNDFQKGDIAEGYSVSREKKESFPLTVTSAQKNPTAFYLCASRAGQETQYFGPGTRLLVL.

V usage is TRBV7-6 and J usage is TRBJ1-5; D possibly corresponds to TRBD1 (6 bases). The CDR3 spans 15 residues. Looked up from germline, CDR1 is SGHVS and CDR2 is FNYEAQ. The ends were cut back, 2 bases at V and 4 bases at J, with 12 bases in the middle. In DNA form, the CDR3 reads TGTGCCAGCAGCTTACTCCCACAGGGAAATCAGCCCCAGCATTTT. This gives the protein CASSLLPQGNQPQHF.

The chain has TRBV4-3 and TRBJ1-2; 9 bases are a match to TRBD1. The CDR3 runs to 14 residues. Per the germline V gene, CDR1 is LGHNA and CDR2 is YSLEER. The V and J ends lost 1 base and 9 bases, in that order; junction bases with no gene match: 6. The CDR3 DNA reads TGCGCCAGCAGCCAAGGAGGGACAGGGTCACGCTACACCTTC. Translation gives CASSQGGTGSRYTF.

The chain recombines TRBV9 with TRBJ2-7; 12 bases align to TRBD2. The CDR3 runs to 16 residues. V shed 4 bases, J shed 5 bases, and the junction held 10 bases outside the gene matches. In germline, CDR1 is SGDLS, CDR2 YYNGEE. CDR3 sequence: CASSPNGLAGRNEQYF. CDR3 sequence (DNA): TGTGCCAGCAGCCCCAACGGACTAGCGGGGCGCAACGAGCAGTACTTC.

This clone has just a few counts. The V call is TRBV29-1, the J call TRBJ1-1, with D perhaps TRBD1 (6 bases). Germline loops: CDR1 SQVTM, CDR2 ANQGSEA. The length of the CDR3 is 12 residues. Trimming took 2 bases from V and 3 from J, leaving 7 bases between them. The CDR3 sequence is CSVESGDTEAFF. The CDR3 bases are TGCAGCGTTGAATCAGGGGACACTGAAGCTTTCTTT.

The J gene is TRBJ2-7, the V gene TRBV7-6; weak D call: TRBD1 (5 bases). The CDR3 length is 14 residues. In germline, CDR1 is SGHVS, CDR2 FNYEAQ. Trimming took off 1 base at V and 2 bases at J, with 9 bases between the two ends. This CDR3 reads CASSLEAGPYEQYF. DNA for the CDR3: TGTGCCAGCAGCTTAGAAGCAGGGCCCTACGAGCAGTACTTC.

The J gene is TRBJ1-1, the V gene TRBV7-9; the D gene is possibly TRBD1 (5 bases). CDR3 length equals 14 residues. Germline V lookup: CDR1 SEHNR, CDR2 FQNEAQ (reference sequence). Trimming removed 7 bases at V and 1 base at J, with 13 bases between. The CDR3 DNA follows: TGTGCCAGCACGGGGGACCTTGGGAACACTGAAGCTTTCTTT. This encodes CASTGDLGNTEAFF.

V is TRBV6-1 and J is TRBJ2-3, with a weak D call TRBD1 (6 bases). The germline V gene encodes CDR1 MNHNS and CDR2 SASEGT. V was pared by 3 bases and J by 1 base, with 11 bases between. This CDR3 is 15 amino acids long. The CDR3 coding sequence is TGTGCCAGCAGTGATCGACAGGATCGCACAGATACGCAGTATTTT. Translating it yields CASSDRQDRTDTQYF.

This clone was detected once. The genes are TRBV30 and TRBJ2-3; 9 positions match TRBD1. V gave up 3 bases and J gave up 7 bases; unmatched junction bases: 8. Germline V gene data show CDR1 as GTSNPN and CDR2 as SVGIG (reference sequence). The CDR3 length is 14 residues. The CDR3, as DNA: TGTGCCTGGAGCTCGACAGGGGGGAGGAATACGCAGTATTTT. Protein: CAWSSTGGRNTQYF.

This chain uses TRBV5-4 with TRBJ2-7, with 9 bases that match TRBD1. The germline V gene has CDR1 SGHNT and CDR2 YYREEE (reference sequence). The CDR3 has 16 residues. V trimming: 4 bases; J trimming: 1 base; junction bases outside the gene matches: 9. CDR3 in DNA: TGTGCCAGCAGCACGGGCTGGACAGGGGTATCCTACGAGCAGTACTTC. Encoded protein: CASSTGWTGVSYEQYF.

The rearrangement uses TRBV7-9 and TRBJ1-3; D is unresolved. Germline V gene lookup returns CDR1 SEHNR and CDR2 FQNEAQ (reference sequence). The V and J ends lost 5 bases and 0 bases respectively, with 5 bases between them. The CDR3 is 13 residues long. The CDR3 sequence: CASSPGSGNTIYF. In DNA form, the CDR3 reads TGTGCCAGCAGCCCCGGCTCTGGAAACACCATATATTTT.

The rearrangement joins TRBV25-1 to TRBJ2-3; 7 bases are shared with TRBD2. Germline V gene data show CDR1 as MGHDK and CDR2 as SYGVNS. V was pared by 4 bases and J by 2 bases, with 0 bases of the junction left unmatched. This CDR3 spans 13 amino acids. DNA of the CDR3: TGTGCCAGCAGTGGGGACTACACAGATACGCAGTATTTT. Its translation: CASSGDYTDTQYF.

The gene calls are TRBV13 and TRBJ1-4; 9 bases agree with TRBD1. The trim removed 6 bases at V and 0 bases at J, leaving 11 bases unmatched. The CDR3 runs 18 residues. Germline CDR1 and CDR2: PRHDT and FYEKMQ (reference sequence). The CDR3 DNA follows: TGTGCCAGCAGAACAGGGGGCCTGGGCTCTGCAACTAATGAAAAACTGTTTTTT. Amino acid sequence: CASRTGGLGSATNEKLFF. The entire variable domain, with the rest obtained from reference TRBV13 and TRBJ1-4, is as follows: AAGVIQSPRHLIKEKRETATLKCYPIPRHDTVYWYQQGPGQDPQFLISFYEKMQSDKGSIPDRFSAQQFSDYHSELNMSSLELGDSALYFCASRTGGLGSATNEKLFFGSGTQLSVL.

The V call is TRBV9, the J call TRBJ1-6, with a weak D call TRBD1 (6 bases). Trimming stripped 0 bases from V and 8 bases from J, with 9 bases between. Germline V lookup: CDR1 SGDLS, CDR2 YYNGEE. CDR3 length: 14 amino acids. CDR3 coding DNA: TGTGCCAGCAGCGTAGGGGAGGGGGATTCACCCCTCCACTTT. Its protein is CASSVGEGDSPLHF.